This entry is about one TCR beta chain. Measured with immunoSEQ multiplex PCR; TCRdb has only the in-frame clones, and not every one. The sample lists about 58,000 clones, approximately 80% occurring once. Germline CDR1 and CDR2: GTSNPN and SVGIG (reference sequence). V lost 2 bases, J lost 6 bases, and 6 bases stayed unmatched. This CDR3 spans 15 amino acids. The sample comes from a study of OX40 agonist ivuxolimab in advanced cancers. The J gene is TRBJ1-5, the V gene TRBV30; 11 nucleotides line up with TRBD1. The TCR originated in an adult with an advanced solid tumor such as melanoma, head and neck, liver or kidney cancer. The sequences come from CD4+ or CD8+ T cells sorted from blood, collected in a trial of the OX40 agonist ivuxolimab. The CDR3 region is CAWSTRDRGFQPQHF. CDR3 nucleotide sequence: TGTGCCTGGAGTACCCGGGACAGGGGGTTTCAGCCCCAGCATTTT. The entire variable domain, with the rest obtained from reference TRBV30 and TRBJ1-5, is as follows: SQTIHQWPATLVQPVGSPLSLECTVEGTSNPNLYWYRQAAGRGLQLLFYSVGIGQISSEVPQNLSASRPQDRQFILSSKKLLLSDSGFYLCAWSTRDRGFQPQHFGDGTRLSIL.